This T cell receptor beta chain was identified during a study of blood T cell repertoires in COVID-19. Study background: COVID-19 samples, acute and convalescent, were from the United States, Italy and Spain. T cells, B-cell-depleted T cells, or PBMCs supplied cDNA or gDNA.

Here immunoSEQ multiplex PCR was the method, and the copy in TCRdb shows in-frame clones only, minus some. Among a few hundred thousand clones listed, approximately 90% were seen once. Trimming took 0 bases from V and 5 from J, leaving 7 bases between them. This CDR3 contains 12 residues. Per germline, CDR1 SQVTM and CDR2 ANQGSEA. This clone was recorded only once. Recruits, aged about 18 to 100 years, lived in 25 or so US areas. Assignment of participants to cohorts was predicated upon participant-reported clinical history. The sequenced sample consisted of PBMCs or T cells enriched from blood (not recorded which). This chain uses TRBV29-1 with TRBJ1-2; D might be TRBD1 (5 bases). The source of this sequence is a woman aged 40 to 49 who had been exposed to COVID-19. CDR3 sequence (DNA): TGCAGCGTTGAAGAGACAGTTTATGGCTACACCTTC. It translates to CSVEETVYGYTF.